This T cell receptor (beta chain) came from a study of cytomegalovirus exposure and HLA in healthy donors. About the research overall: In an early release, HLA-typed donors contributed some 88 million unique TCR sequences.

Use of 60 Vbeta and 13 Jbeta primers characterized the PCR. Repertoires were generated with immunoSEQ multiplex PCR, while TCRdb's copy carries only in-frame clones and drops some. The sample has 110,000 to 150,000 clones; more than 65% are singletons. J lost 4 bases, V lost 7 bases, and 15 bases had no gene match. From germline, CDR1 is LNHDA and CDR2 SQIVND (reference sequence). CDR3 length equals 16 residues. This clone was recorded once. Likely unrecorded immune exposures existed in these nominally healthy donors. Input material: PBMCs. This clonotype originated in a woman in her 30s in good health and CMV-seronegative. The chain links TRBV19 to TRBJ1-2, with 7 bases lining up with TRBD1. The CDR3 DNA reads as TGTGCCAGTAACCTCATCTCAGGGGGGCCGAGCTATGGCTACACCTTC. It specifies CASNLISGGPSYGYTF.